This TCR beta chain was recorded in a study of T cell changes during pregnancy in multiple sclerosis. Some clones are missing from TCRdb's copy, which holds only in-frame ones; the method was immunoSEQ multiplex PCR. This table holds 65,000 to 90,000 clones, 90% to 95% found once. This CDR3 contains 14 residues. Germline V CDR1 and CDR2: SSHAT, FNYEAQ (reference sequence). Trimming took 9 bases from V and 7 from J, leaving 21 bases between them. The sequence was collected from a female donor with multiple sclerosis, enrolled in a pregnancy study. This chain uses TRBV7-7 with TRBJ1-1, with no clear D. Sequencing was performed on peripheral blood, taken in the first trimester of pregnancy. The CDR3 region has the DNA TGTGCCAGTTCCCTTGTTGAGGGATACGATGAAGCTTTCTTT. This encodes CASSLVEGYDEAFF.